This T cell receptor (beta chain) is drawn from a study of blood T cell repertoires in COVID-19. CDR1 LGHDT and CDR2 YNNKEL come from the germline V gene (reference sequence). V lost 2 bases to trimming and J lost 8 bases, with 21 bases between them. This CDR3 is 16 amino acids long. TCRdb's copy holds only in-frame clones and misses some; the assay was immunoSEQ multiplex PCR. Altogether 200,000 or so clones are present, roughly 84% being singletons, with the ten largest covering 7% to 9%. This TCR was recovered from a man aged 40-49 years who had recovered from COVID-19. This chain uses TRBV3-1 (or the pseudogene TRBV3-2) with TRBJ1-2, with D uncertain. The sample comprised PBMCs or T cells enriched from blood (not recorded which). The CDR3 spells CASSQLAPGLSIGYTF. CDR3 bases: TGTGCCAGCAGCCAATTAGCACCGGGTCTCTCTATCGGCTACACCTTC.